The 30 T cell receptor beta chains reported below all come from one sample, sequenced in a study of cytomegalovirus exposure and HLA in healthy donors. It was with 60 Vbeta and 13 Jbeta primers that the PCR ran. Generated by immunoSEQ multiplex PCR, the TCRdb table keeps only in-frame clones and is missing some. The sample lists around 97,000 clones, less than 9.5% occurring once. The sample comprised PBMCs. Receptors were obtained from a man in his forties or fifties in good health and CMV-seropositive.

This clone was detected a few times. The rearrangement joins TRBV7-9 to TRBJ2-7; weak D call: TRBD2 (6 bases). The CDR3 has 14 amino acids. Germline lookup yields CDR1 SEHNR and CDR2 FQNEAQ (reference sequence). V lost 4 bases and J 2 bases, leaving 12 bases between the germline ends. The CDR3 coding sequence is TGTGCCAGCAGCTCGGTGGGCGGGGCCTACGAGCAGTACTTC. Protein: CASSSVGGAYEQYF.

V and J are TRBV7-8 and TRBJ1-5; TRBD1 matches at 10 bases. CDR1 SGHVS and CDR2 FQNEAQ come from the germline V gene. V lost 1 base to trimming and J lost 4 bases; unmatched junction nucleotides: 1. The CDR3 length is 15 residues. CDR3 loop: CASSLVGQGNQPQHF. The CDR3 region has the DNA TGTGCCAGCAGCTTAGTGGGACAGGGGAATCAGCCCCAGCATTTT.

V and J are TRBV29-1 and TRBJ2-3, with D tentatively TRBD2 (5 bases). The CDR3 consists of 14 residues. Trimming cost V 4 bases and J 3 bases, with 14 bases left between them. Germline assignment: CDR1 SQVTM and CDR2 ANQGSEA. CDR3 nucleotide sequence: TGCAGCGTTGGGGAGCTAGCAGCAACAGATACGCAGTATTTT. This sequence encodes CSVGELAATDTQYF.

The sample holds a few counts of this clone. The genes are TRBV21-1 and TRBJ1-5; the tabulated D call, TRBD1, remains unverified against the DNA. TRBV21-1 corresponds to a pseudogene. The CDR3 runs 14 residues. This CDR3 reads CASTDRYSNQPQHF. The CDR3 DNA is TGTGCCAGCACTGACAGATATAGCAATCAGCCCCAGCATTTT.

V gene TRBV5-1 combines with J gene TRBJ1-6; a possible D gene is TRBD1 (6 bases). In germline, CDR1 is SGHRS, CDR2 YFSETQ. Trimming pared 5 bases from V and 7 bases from J, leaving 19 bases between. The CDR3 runs 16 residues. DNA of the CDR3: TGCGCCAGCAGACAAACAGGGACGGGAGGAAATTCACCCCTCCACTTT. This sequence encodes CASRQTGTGGNSPLHF.

The J gene is TRBJ2-4, the V gene TRBV19, with TRBD1 as a possible D gene (6 bases). V lost 7 bases and J lost 5, with 18 bases in between. In germline, CDR1 is LNHDA, CDR2 SQIVND (reference sequence). The length of the CDR3 is 15 residues. Here the CDR3 reads CASIPTGRAENIQYF. CDR3 bases: TGTGCCAGTATACCAACAGGGCGCGCGGAAAACATTCAGTACTTC.

DNA of the CDR3: TGTGCCAGCAGGGGACAGGGAGATACGCAGTATTTT. Translation: CASRGQGDTQYF. The chain uses TRBV2 and TRBJ2-3; 9 bases line up with TRBD1. Germline CDR1 and CDR2: SNHLY and FYNNEI. The CDR3 runs to 12 residues. The trim removed 6 bases at V and 5 bases at J, leaving 0 bases unmatched.

There are a few counts of this clone. The chain carries TRBV29-1 and TRBJ1-3; 9 bases agree with TRBD1. CDR3 length: 15 residues. V lost 4 bases and J lost 4; bases outside the gene matches: 8. Germline CDR1 SQVTM, CDR2 ANQGSEA. The CDR3 DNA is TGCAGCGTTGCCGGGATACAGGGGGCAGGAAACACCATATATTTT. It encodes CSVAGIQGAGNTIYF.

J is TRBJ2-1 and V is TRBV10-3, with 9 bases identical to TRBD2. Germline trimming cut 6 bases from V and 4 bases from J; bases unmatched to any gene: 10. Germline CDR1 ENHRY, CDR2 SYGVKD. The length of the CDR3 is 16 residues. CDR3 in DNA: TGTGCCATCAGCGGTGATAGCGGGAGTTCGTACAATGAGCAGTTCTTC. It translates to CAISGDSGSSYNEQFF.

V and J are TRBV6-4 and TRBJ2-1; 11 nucleotides match TRBD2. This CDR3 comprises 16 residues. CDR1 and CDR2 (germline): MRHNA, SNTAGT. J was trimmed by 10 bases and V by 4 bases; bases with no gene match: 12. This CDR3 is CASSVTPMTSGTEQFF. CDR3 nucleotides: TGTGCCAGCAGTGTAACCCCCATGACTAGCGGGACAGAGCAGTTCTTC.

The V and J genes are TRBV7-9 and TRBJ2-1; TRBD1 agrees at 9 bases. This CDR3 comprises 15 residues. Trimming cost V 4 bases and J 2 bases; bases outside gene matches: 3. Germline values: CDR1 SEHNR, CDR2 FQNEAQ (reference sequence). CDR3 region: CASSSTGGAYNEQFF. CDR3 DNA sequence: TGTGCCAGCAGCTCAACAGGGGGCGCCTACAATGAGCAGTTCTTC.

This clone was detected a few times. This chain uses TRBV30 with TRBJ1-5; 11 bases line up with TRBD1. CDR3 length: 14 amino acids. The ends lost 7 bases at V and 7 bases at J; junction bases unmatched: 9. Germline V gene sequence: CDR1 GTSNPN, CDR2 SVGIG (reference sequence). This CDR3 is CAYRTGGKGQPQHF. DNA for the CDR3: TGTGCCTACCGGACAGGGGGCAAAGGGCAGCCCCAGCATTTT.

This clone occurred a few times. The CDR3 nucleotides read TGTGCCAGCCGGGTCGTCTACGAGCAGTACTTC. Translated: CASRVVYEQYF. The V gene is TRBV2, the J gene TRBJ2-7; D is unclear. The V gene lost 8 bases and the J gene lost 3 bases, with 8 bases spanning the gap. CDR1 and CDR2 (germline): SNHLY, FYNNEI. This CDR3 region has 11 residues.

This chain joins TRBV5-6 and TRBJ1-4; D is undetermined. From germline, CDR1 is SGHDT and CDR2 YYEEEE. CDR3 length: 14 residues. V gave up 1 base and J gave up 8 bases, with 12 bases separating them. The CDR3 region is CASSLWRAREKLFF. The CDR3 DNA reads as TGTGCCAGCAGCTTGTGGAGGGCAAGGGAAAAACTGTTTTTT.

This clone was counted a few times. V usage is TRBV28 and J usage is TRBJ1-2; the D gene is possibly TRBD1 (6 bases). This CDR3 region has 13 residues. V lost 2 bases to trimming and J lost 7 bases, with 11 bases between them. Germline-derived CDR1 and CDR2 are MDHEN and SYDVKM. The CDR3 spells CASSLGGALGYTF. The CDR3 DNA is TGTGCCAGCAGTTTAGGGGGGGCGCTTGGCTACACCTTC.

The J gene is TRBJ2-3, the V gene TRBV27, with 7 bases fitting TRBD2. Germline trimming cut 4 bases from V and 6 bases from J; bases unmatched to any gene: 4. CDR3 size: 13 residues. CDR1 MNHEY and CDR2 SMNVEV come from the germline V gene (reference sequence). The CDR3 spells CASSWRGGDTQYF. CDR3 DNA: TGTGCCAGCAGTTGGCGGGGAGGGGATACGCAGTATTTT.

This clone has only a few counts. J is TRBJ2-1 and V is TRBV5-6; possible D gene TRBD2, 5 bases. Trimming cost V 6 bases and J 0 bases, with 13 bases left between them. The CDR3 spans 15 residues. CDR1 is SGHDT and CDR2 is YYEEEE in the germline V gene. The CDR3 DNA sequence: TGTGCCAGCAATCTGGGAGTAAGCTCCTACAATGAGCAGTTCTTC. This gives the protein CASNLGVSSYNEQFF.

The chain has TRBV19 and TRBJ2-3; 10 bases map to TRBD1. Per the germline V gene, CDR1 is LNHDA and CDR2 is SQIVND (reference sequence). V lost 3 bases, J lost 5 bases, and 5 bases stayed unmatched. The CDR3 extends over 15 amino acids. The DNA for the CDR3 is TGTGCCAGTAGTATTGACAGGGGGCTAGGAGATACGCAGTATTTT. Residues: CASSIDRGLGDTQYF.

The rearrangement links TRBV7-3 to TRBJ1-6, with 10 bases fitting TRBD1. V shed 2 bases, J shed 9 bases, and the junction held 7 bases outside the gene matches. Germline loops: CDR1 SGHTA, CDR2 FQGTGA. This CDR3 region has 16 residues. The CDR3 nucleotides are TGTGCCAGCAGCTTAGGGCTCCGGGACAGGGGTTCACCCCTCCACTTT. It specifies CASSLGLRDRGSPLHF.

The chain uses TRBV28 and TRBJ1-5, with 8 bases fitting TRBD1. Germline V gene lookup returns CDR1 MDHEN and CDR2 SYDVKM. The CDR3 loop spans 14 amino acids. The ends lost 6 bases at V and 7 bases at J; junction bases unmatched: 8. The CDR3 DNA reads as TGTGCCAGCAGGCAAACAGGGGGGACCCAGCCCCAGCATTTT. It translates to CASRQTGGTQPQHF.

This chain links TRBV28 with TRBJ1-2; D unresolved. Looked up from germline, CDR1 is MDHEN and CDR2 is SYDVKM. CDR3 length: 9 residues. Here the CDR3 DNA reads TGTGGGCCAAACTATGGCTACACCTTC. Its translation: CGPNYGYTF.

The chain carries TRBV5-6 and TRBJ2-5; TRBD1 aligns across 9 bases. The V gene end was trimmed by 4 bases and the J gene end by 4 bases; junction bases not matched to a gene: 8. Looked up from germline, CDR1 is SGHDT and CDR2 is YYEEEE. The CDR3 extends over 15 amino acids. The CDR3 protein is CASSRITGGSETQYF. CDR3 nucleotide sequence: TGTGCCAGCAGCCGAATCACAGGGGGCTCAGAGACCCAGTACTTC.

This clone was detected a few times. The chain recombines TRBV4-1 with TRBJ1-5, with D unresolved. This CDR3 has 16 residues. Germline V gene data show CDR1 as MGHRA and CDR2 as YSYEKL. V was pared by 2 bases and J by 0 bases, with 11 bases between. In DNA form, the CDR3 reads TGCGCCAGCAGCCAAACTTCATCTTATAGCAATCAGCCCCAGCATTTT. Protein: CASSQTSSYSNQPQHF.

This clone has just a few counts. CDR3 bases: TGTGCCACCGTGCCCCAGGGGGCTATTGGTACTGAAGCTTTCTTT. Its protein is CATVPQGAIGTEAFF. This chain connects TRBV7-9 to TRBJ1-1; 8 bases are shared with TRBD1. Trimming removed 10 bases from V and 5 bases from J; junction bases left unmatched: 15. The CDR3 loop spans 15 amino acids. Looked up from germline, CDR1 is SEHNR and CDR2 is FQNEAQ (reference sequence).

The chain joins TRBV27 to TRBJ1-1; D possibly corresponds to TRBD1 (6 bases). Germline-derived CDR1 and CDR2 are MNHEY and SMNVEV (reference sequence). V was cut by 6 bases and J by 1 base, with 12 bases left in between. This CDR3 spans 14 amino acids. DNA of the CDR3: TGTGCCAGCAGGGGGGGGGCCAGGAACACTGAAGCTTTCTTT. Translating it yields CASRGGARNTEAFF.

The chain joins TRBV19 to TRBJ2-7; the D gene is possibly TRBD2 (5 bases). Per the germline V gene, CDR1 is LNHDA and CDR2 is SQIVND (reference sequence). The CDR3 sequence is 13 residues long. Deletions cut 6 bases from V and 6 bases from J, with 15 bases between. The CDR3, as DNA: TGTGCCAGTAGCATGGTGTCAGGAGGCGAGCAGTACTTC. Encoded protein: CASSMVSGGEQYF.

This clone was seen only once. J is TRBJ2-1 and V is TRBV2, with 9 positions matching TRBD1. Trimming cost V 4 bases and J 9 bases; bases outside gene matches: 22. This CDR3 has 19 residues. Germline values: CDR1 SNHLY, CDR2 FYNNEI. The CDR3 coding sequence is TGTGCCAGCAGTGCGAGGGGGGTCCCGGGACAGGGAAGCAGGAGTGAGCAGTTCTTC. Translation: CASSARGVPGQGSRSEQFF.

This clone showed up just a few times. The rearrangement joins TRBV4-1 to TRBJ1-4, with 8 bases fitting TRBD1. CDR1 is MGHRA, CDR2 YSYEKL, per germline. This CDR3 contains 16 residues. V shed 3 bases and J 0 bases; nucleotides not matched to a gene: 3. CDR3 protein: CASSQTGDATNEKLFF. The DNA of the CDR3 is TGCGCCAGCAGCCAGACAGGGGATGCAACTAATGAAAAACTGTTTTTT.

The chain joins TRBV7-2 to TRBJ2-5, with TRBD2 identical over 10 bases. Per the germline V gene, CDR1 is SGHTA and CDR2 is FQGNSA. The CDR3 is 15 residues long. V lost 1 base and J lost 3; bases outside the gene matches: 2. Here the CDR3 DNA reads TGTGCCAGCAGCTTAGGGACTAGCGGAGAAGAGACCCAGTACTTC. It codes for CASSLGTSGEETQYF.

Only a few counts were recorded for this clone. Sequence at one end of the junction differs from germline and may be a read error. V is TRBV28 and J is TRBJ1-2, with TRBD1 matching over 7 bases. The germline gives CDR1 MDHEN, CDR2 SYDVKM. There are 15 residues in the CDR3. CDR3 protein: CASSFSAGQGGGYPF. In nucleotides, the CDR3 is TGTGCCAGCAGTTTCTCTGCCGGCCAGGGGGGCGGCTACCCCTTC.